This T cell receptor (beta chain) comes out of a study of blood T cells in healthy people across ages. Study-wide results and caveats: Possibly, changes in expanded clonotypes were confounded because donor CMV status was unknown.

With regard to this clonotype: The target antigen is unknown.

Together with a sample-barcoded 5' primer, a J-beta primer mix was included in a second PCR lasting about 7 to 12 cycles. Each of the cDNA molecules was tagged by a template-switch adaptor with 12 random nucleotides. There were at least 2.5 million CDR3-containing paired-end reads obtained from each sample. TCRdb reprocessed the 5' RACE reads with MiXCR, giving one entry per CDR3 protein. This table holds roughly 650,000 distinct CDR3 sequences, roughly 32% found once. Isolating PBMCs gave at least 6 million of these cells per sample. Germline V gene lookup returns CDR1 DFQATT and CDR2 SNEGSKA (reference sequence). The CDR3 covers 16 residues. V shed 6 bases, J shed 5 bases, and the junction held 11 bases outside the gene matches.

The chain employs TRBV20-1 and TRBJ2-5, with TRBD2 matching 14 bases. The material sequenced was blood. This sequence was found in a woman of 80 years or more in good health. The CDR3: CSAIEGLAGEGETQYF. Written as DNA, the CDR3 is TGCAGTGCCATCGAGGGACTAGCGGGAGAGGGGGAGACCCAGTACTTC.